The text below deals with one T cell receptor beta chain. The data stem from a study of patients and donors after allogeneic stem cell transplantation. The CDR3 loop spans 12 amino acids. Trimming cost V 5 bases and J 7 bases, with 10 bases left between them. The germline V gene encodes CDR1 SGHRS and CDR2 YFSETQ. TCRdb reanalysed the RT-PCR reads using MiXCR and keeps one entry per CDR3 protein. The sample lists about 200,000 distinct CDR3 sequences, 38% seen once, with 11% in the top ten. This sequence originates from a human donor who was either an allogeneic HSCT recipient or a stem cell or donor lymphocyte infusion donor (not recorded which). It is not recorded whose cells these are; they may come from a transplant donor. Specimen: blood, either unsorted or a sorted T cell fraction (not recorded which). J is TRBJ2-1 and V is TRBV5-1; a possible D gene is TRBD1 (7 bases). The CDR3 sequence: CASRTGRNEQFF. CDR3 sequence (DNA): TGCGCCAGCAGGACAGGGAGGAATGAGCAGTTCTTC.